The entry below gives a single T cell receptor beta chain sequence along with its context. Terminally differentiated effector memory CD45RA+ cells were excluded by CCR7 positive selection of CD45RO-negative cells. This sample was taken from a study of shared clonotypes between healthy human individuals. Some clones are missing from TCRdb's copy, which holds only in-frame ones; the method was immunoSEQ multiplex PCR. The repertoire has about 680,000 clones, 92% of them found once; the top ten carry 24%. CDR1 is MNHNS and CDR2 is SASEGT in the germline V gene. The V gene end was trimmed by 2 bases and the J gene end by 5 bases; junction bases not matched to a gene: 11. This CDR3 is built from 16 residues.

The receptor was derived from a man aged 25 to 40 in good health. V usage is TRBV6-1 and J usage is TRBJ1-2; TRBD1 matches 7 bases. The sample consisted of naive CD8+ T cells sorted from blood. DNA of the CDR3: TGTGCCAGCAGTGAAAGTGAGAACAGGGGCCCTTATGGCTACACCTTC. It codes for CASSESENRGPYGYTF.